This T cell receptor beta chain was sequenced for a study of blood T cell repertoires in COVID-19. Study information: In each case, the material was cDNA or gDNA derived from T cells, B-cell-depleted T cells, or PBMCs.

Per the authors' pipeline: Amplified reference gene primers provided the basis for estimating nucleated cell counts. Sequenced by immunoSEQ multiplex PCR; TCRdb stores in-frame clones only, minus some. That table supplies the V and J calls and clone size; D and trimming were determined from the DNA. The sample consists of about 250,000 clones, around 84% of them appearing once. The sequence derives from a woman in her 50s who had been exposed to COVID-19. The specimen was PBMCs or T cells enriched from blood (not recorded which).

DNA of the CDR3: TGTGCCAGCAGTGCCTGGACAGGGACCACTGAAGCTTTCTTT. As protein: CASSAWTGTTEAFF. The genes are TRBV27 and TRBJ1-1; 8 bases match TRBD1. CDR3 length: 14 amino acids. From germline, CDR1 is MNHEY and CDR2 SMNVEV (reference sequence). Germline trimming cut 5 bases from V and 4 bases from J; bases unmatched to any gene: 6.